This T cell receptor beta chain was documented in a study of cytomegalovirus exposure and HLA in healthy donors. On this clone: The antigen is undetermined.

The J segment lost 7 bases and the V segment lost 1 base, leaving 13 bases of the junction unmatched. The CDR3 consists of 16 residues. In germline, CDR1 is SQVTM, CDR2 ANQGSEA. General study results and limits: Later, an analysis showed that TCR beta chains associated with HLA were more clonally expanded than others that were equally common. TCR beta chains numbering some 160 were designated cytomegalovirus-associated.

Primers included in the PCR were 60 Vbeta and 13 Jbeta primers. TCRdb's table, derived via immunoSEQ multiplex PCR, lists solely in-frame clones and lacks some. In all, the sample yields just over 20,000 clones. The TCR was taken from a man in his sixties in good health and CMV-seropositive. This chain connects TRBV29-1 to TRBJ2-1, with 7 bases that match TRBD1. Specimen: PBMCs. CDR3 sequence (DNA): TGCAGCGTTGAAGCCCCTAGCCAGGGGGTTCGGAATGAGCAGTTCTTC. Encoded protein: CSVEAPSQGVRNEQFF.